This TCR beta chain comes out of a study of graft-versus-host responses after intestinal transplantation. A word on this clone: Its antigen is currently unknown.

The germline V gene encodes CDR1 MDHEN and CDR2 SYDVKM. CDR3 size: 19 residues. V shed 1 base, J shed 2 bases, and the junction held 11 bases outside the gene matches. The protocol was immunoSEQ multiplex PCR, while the TCRdb copy is restricted to in-frame clones and leaves out a portion. This table has more than 85,000 clones, around 90% appearing once. Study results and caveats: There were GvH clones found in recipient marrow, and some of them appeared first in ileum or blood. Those patients showing graft-donor T cell macrochimerism displayed high graft-versus-host to host-versus-graft clonal ratios in allografts.

Material: unstimulated CD8+ T cells sorted from spleen or lymph node cells, obtained before transplant. V and J are TRBV28 and TRBJ2-1; 10 bases agree with TRBD2. The sequence derives from a human donor who was the organ donor for an intestinal transplant. The CDR3 protein is CASSLFLATSGITYNEQFF. Written as DNA, the CDR3 is TGTGCCAGCAGTTTATTCCTGGCTACTAGCGGGATTACCTACAATGAGCAGTTCTTC. The complete variable domain, with remaining parts taken from reference TRBV28 and TRBJ2-1, reads DVKVTQSSRYLVKRTGEKVFLECVQDMDHENMFWYRQDPGLGLRLIYFSYDVKMKEKGDIPEGYSVSREKKERFSLILESASTNQTSMYLCASSLFLATSGITYNEQFFGPGTRLTVL.